Each of the 27 T cell receptor beta chains below was sequenced from the same sample in a study of CD8 T cells in Susac syndrome. With random hexamers, about 0.5 to 1 ug RNA was reverse transcribed. From the immunoSEQ multiplex PCR reads, TCRdb called clonotypes with MiXCR, one entry per CDR3 protein. The data show about 300,000 distinct CDR3 sequences, with around 89% seen just once and 0.18% held by the top ten. Material for sequencing was CD8+ T cells from PBMCs. These receptors were obtained from a human donor with multiple sclerosis.

The chain uses TRBV30 and TRBJ2-1; D might be TRBD2 (6 bases). The length of the CDR3 is 15 residues. V was trimmed by 1 base and J by 5 bases, leaving 15 bases between them. Looked up from germline, CDR1 is GTSNPN and CDR2 is SVGIG (reference sequence). Written as DNA, the CDR3 is TGTGCCTGGAGTGGGGAGGCGGGGAAGCACAATGAGCAGTTCTTC. This gives the protein CAWSGEAGKHNEQFF.

This chain connects TRBV7-9 to TRBJ2-5; 12 nucleotides align to TRBD2. Germline V gene sequence: CDR1 SEHNR, CDR2 FQNEAQ (reference sequence). This CDR3 is 18 amino acids long. Unmatched junction bases numbered 14, after V lost 4 bases and J lost 5 bases. The DNA of the CDR3 is TGTGCCAGCAGCTCCCGCTACCGGACTAGCGGGATGGGGGAGACCCAGTACTTC. It specifies CASSSRYRTSGMGETQYF.

The gene calls are TRBV11-2 and TRBJ2-7, with 8 bases that match TRBD1. The CDR3 is 15 residues long. The V gene end was trimmed by 4 bases and the J gene end by 5 bases; junction bases not matched to a gene: 10. Per germline, CDR1 SGHAT and CDR2 FQNNGV. This CDR3 reads CASSSGQGINHEQYF. The CDR3 DNA follows: TGTGCCAGCAGCTCCGGACAGGGCATTAACCACGAGCAGTACTTC.

The chain carries TRBV6-1 and TRBJ2-2, with 7 bases aligning to TRBD1. The CDR3 loop spans 15 amino acids. CDR1 MNHNS and CDR2 SASEGT come from the germline V gene. The junction had 10 bases not matched to a gene; V was cut back by 8 bases and J by 4 bases. The CDR3 DNA sequence: TGTGCCAGCTCAGTCGATCCAGGGGGCACCGGGGAGCTGTTTTTT. Residues: CASSVDPGGTGELFF.

The chain links TRBV4-3 to TRBJ2-7; perhaps D is TRBD1 or TRBD2 (5 bases each). Trimming left V 4 bases short and J 0 bases short, with 16 bases between. This CDR3 has 16 amino acids. From germline, CDR1 is LGHNA and CDR2 YSLEER. The CDR3 DNA sequence: TGCGCCAGCAGCCCGACGACGGAGGACATCTCCTACGAGCAGTACTTC. This codes for CASSPTTEDISYEQYF.

The chain couples TRBV7-9 to TRBJ2-1; a possible D gene is TRBD2 (5 bases). CDR1 is SEHNR, CDR2 FQNEAQ, per germline (reference sequence). The CDR3 contains 12 residues. V gave up 4 bases and J gave up 9 bases, with 10 bases separating them. CDR3 protein: CASSWGGSEQFF. CDR3 nucleotide sequence: TGTGCCAGCAGCTGGGGTGGGAGTGAGCAGTTCTTC.

This rearrangement joins TRBV29-1 to TRBJ1-4; 10 nucleotides agree with TRBD1. CDR1 and CDR2 (germline): SQVTM, ANQGSEA. With 7 bases clipped from V and 10 bases from J, the junction kept 9 bases outside the gene matches. The CDR3 consists of 13 residues. The CDR3 bases are TGCAGCGCCCGGACAGGGGGAGACAGAAAACTGTTTTTT. Translation gives CSARTGGDRKLFF.

The V gene is TRBV12-5, the J gene TRBJ2-3, with D possibly being TRBD2 (5 bases). V lost 3 bases and J lost 2, with 15 bases in between. The CDR3 runs 16 residues. Germline CDR1 and CDR2: LGHNT and FRNRAP. CDR3 protein: CASGLSLSGHTDTQYF. The CDR3 region has the DNA TGTGCTAGTGGTTTAAGCCTAAGCGGCCACACAGATACGCAGTATTTT. Supplemented by reference TRBV12-5 and TRBJ2-3, the full variable domain reads DARVTQTPRHKVTEMGQEVTMRCQPILGHNTVFWYRQTMMQGLELLAYFRNRAPLDDSGMPKDRFSAEMPDATLATLKIQPSEPRDSAVYFCASGLSLSGHTDTQYFGPGTRLTVL.

This chain uses TRBV7-9 with TRBJ2-1; D gene ambiguous. The CDR3 loop spans 13 amino acids. Trimming shortened V by 7 bases and J by 9 bases, and 16 bases separated the two germline ends. Germline V gene sequence: CDR1 SEHNR, CDR2 FQNEAQ (reference sequence). The CDR3 spells CASTGLKVSEQFF. In nucleotides, the CDR3 is TGTGCCAGCACCGGGCTTAAAGTCAGTGAGCAGTTCTTC.

This chain connects TRBV21-1 to TRBJ2-7. TRBV21-1 represents a pseudogene. The CDR3 consists of 13 residues. The CDR3 bases are TGTGCCAGCACTCAAAGCGGGCCATACGAGCAGTACTTC. This translates into CASTQSGPYEQYF.

Worth noting for this clonotype: Germline is not matched at one junction end, which may reflect a read error. This sequence joins TRBV6-1 and TRBJ2-5, with D maybe TRBD2 (5 bases). The CDR3 loop spans 13 amino acids. From germline, CDR1 is MNHNS and CDR2 SASEGT. The CDR3 coding sequence is TGCCCCCGAGAGGCGGTCGAGCGGGAGACCCAGTACTTC. Its protein product is CPREAVERETQYF.

The chain recombines TRBV7-9 with TRBJ2-7; the D is unclear. The CDR3 sequence is 13 residues long. CDR1 is SEHNR, CDR2 FQNEAQ, per germline (reference sequence). V lost 3 bases, J lost 5 bases, and 11 bases lay in between. CDR3 nucleotides: TGTGCCAGCAGCTTGGGAAGCACGAACGAGCAGTACTTC. Translated, it gives CASSLGSTNEQYF.

This chain links TRBV6-2 or TRBV6-3 with TRBJ2-1; TRBD2 matches at 8 bases. The CDR3 covers 15 residues. Germline trimming cut 3 bases from V and 3 bases from J; bases unmatched to any gene: 4. CDR1 and CDR2 from the germline V gene are MNHEY and SVGEGT. CDR3 residues: CASSYKAGDYNEQFF. In nucleotides, the CDR3 is TGTGCCAGCAGTTATAAAGCGGGAGACTACAATGAGCAGTTCTTC.

This chain links TRBV11-2 with TRBJ2-6; perhaps D is TRBD1 or TRBD2 (5 bases each). Germline loops: CDR1 SGHAT, CDR2 FQNNGV. This CDR3 is 16 amino acids long. Trimming cost V 3 bases and J 2 bases, with 11 bases left between them. CDR3 in amino acids: CASSLGEFPGANVLTF. The CDR3 DNA is TGTGCCAGCAGCTTGGGGGAATTCCCTGGGGCCAACGTCCTGACTTTC.

CDR3 protein: CATSRIPTSGTDTQYF. In DNA, the CDR3 is TGTGCCACCAGCAGAATTCCGACTAGCGGCACAGATACGCAGTATTTT. This sequence joins TRBV15 and TRBJ2-3; 8 bases agree with TRBD2. V dropped 2 bases and J dropped 1; count of bases not matched to a gene: 5. The V gene's germline CDR1 is LNHNV and CDR2 YYDKDF (reference sequence). The CDR3 contains 16 residues. Full variable domain (rest looked up from reference TRBV15 and TRBJ2-3): DAMVIQNPRYQVTQFGKPVTLSCSQTLNHNVMYWYQQKSSQAPKLLFHYYDKDFNNEADTPDNFQSRRPNTSFCFLDIRSPGLGDTAMYLCATSRIPTSGTDTQYFGPGTRLTVL.

The chain is built from TRBV29-1 and TRBJ2-1; 8 bases are a match to TRBD1. The length of the CDR3 is 15 residues. Germline loops: CDR1 SQVTM, CDR2 ANQGSEA. V shed 6 bases and J 3 bases; nucleotides not matched to a gene: 10. CDR3 sequence reads: CSVAPGTGDYNEQFF. CDR3 bases: TGCAGCGTCGCCCCCGGGACAGGAGACTACAATGAGCAGTTCTTC.

This clonotype occurred a few times. This rearrangement joins TRBV7-2 to TRBJ2-4, with 7 nucleotides matching TRBD2. The length of the CDR3 is 15 residues. With V trimmed by 8 bases and J by 0 bases, 7 bases remained unmatched. Per germline, CDR1 SGHTA and CDR2 FQGNSA. CDR3 protein: CASSWEGVAKNIQYF. The DNA of the CDR3 is TGTGCCAGCTCCTGGGAGGGCGTAGCCAAAAACATTCAGTACTTC.

The chain uses TRBV7-9 and TRBJ1-4; D is unresolved. The CDR3 is made up of 13 amino acids. The germline V gene encodes CDR1 SEHNR and CDR2 FQNEAQ (reference sequence). Trimming took 6 bases from V and 3 from J, leaving 8 bases between them. The CDR3 protein is CASRLGSNEKLFF. In DNA, the CDR3 is TGTGCCAGCAGACTGGGATCTAATGAAAAACTGTTTTTT.

The chain recombines TRBV29-1 with TRBJ2-1; weak D call: TRBD2 (6 bases). Looked up from germline, CDR1 is SQVTM and CDR2 is ANQGSEA. The V gene lost 3 bases and the J gene lost 7 bases, with 10 bases spanning the gap. The CDR3 has 12 amino acids. CDR3 nucleotides: TGCAGCGTTGAGATGGGGGGAAATGAGCAGTTCTTC. It translates to CSVEMGGNEQFF.

The CDR3 bases are TGTGCCAGCAGGCCTCGACGGACAGCCATCTCTGGGGCCAACGTCCTGACTTTC. Protein: CASRPRRTAISGANVLTF. This chain connects TRBV6-1 to TRBJ2-6, with D possibly being TRBD1 (6 bases). Deletions cut 6 bases from V and 0 bases from J, with 18 bases between. Germline values: CDR1 MNHNS, CDR2 SASEGT. This CDR3 comprises 18 residues.

The chain has TRBV29-1 and TRBJ1-1, with 7 nucleotides matching TRBD1. CDR3 length: 17 amino acids. CDR1 SQVTM and CDR2 ANQGSEA come from the germline V gene. After removal of 1 base from V and 0 bases from J, the junction contained 11 bases not matched to a gene. The CDR3 DNA reads TGCAGCGTTGAAGGACAGGGATTGGAAAGGGTGAACACTGAAGCTTTCTTT. Translation: CSVEGQGLERVNTEAFF.

This chain connects TRBV7-9 to TRBJ2-7, with D perhaps matching TRBD1 or TRBD2 (5 bases each). The ends were cut back, 3 bases at V and 7 bases at J, with 19 bases in the middle. Germline V CDR1 and CDR2: SEHNR, FQNEAQ (reference sequence). This CDR3 is 15 amino acids long. The CDR3 DNA reads TGTGCCAGCAGCTTCGTCGCCGAGGGGAATGAAGAGCAGTACTTC. It encodes CASSFVAEGNEEQYF.

The V and J genes are TRBV27 and TRBJ2-7, with 7 bases that match TRBD1. The V segment lost 7 bases and the J segment 2 bases; nucleotides outside the gene matches: 8. Germline loops: CDR1 MNHEY, CDR2 SMNVEV (reference sequence). This CDR3 spans 14 amino acids. The CDR3 loop reads CASIAGDRPYEQYF. The CDR3 bases are TGTGCCAGCATTGCAGGGGACAGACCCTACGAGCAGTACTTC.

J is TRBJ2-3 and V is TRBV7-9, with 11 bases that match TRBD2. Germline CDR1 SEHNR, CDR2 FQNEAQ (reference sequence). The CDR3 totals 19 residues. V shed 5 bases, J shed 1 base, and the junction held 14 bases outside the gene matches. As DNA, the CDR3 is TGTGCCAGCAGCCGGTCGGGGACTAGCGGTAGTTCGGGCACAGATACGCAGTATTTT. Encoded protein: CASSRSGTSGSSGTDTQYF.

The gene calls are TRBV12-3 or TRBV12-4 and TRBJ2-3, with a weak D call TRBD2 (5 bases). The CDR3 has 14 amino acids. The germline V and J ends were trimmed by 1 base and 5 bases, with 10 bases remaining between them. The CDR3 here is CASSLGGLVDTQYF. In DNA, the CDR3 is TGTGCCAGCAGTTTAGGCGGGTTGGTAGATACGCAGTATTTT.

The chain employs TRBV6-4 and TRBJ2-1, with D tentatively TRBD2 (5 bases). The CDR3 contains 16 residues. Trimming removed 0 bases from V and 0 bases from J, with 9 bases in between. The V gene's germline CDR1 is MRHNA and CDR2 SNTAGT. The CDR3 nucleotides are TGTGCCAGCAGTGACTCGGACGGACTCTCCTACAATGAGCAGTTCTTC. This codes for CASSDSDGLSYNEQFF.

This clonotype was seen only once. The chain is built from TRBV4-2 and TRBJ2-7, with D possibly TRBD1 on 6 matching bases. The V gene's germline CDR1 is LGHNA and CDR2 YNFKEQ. The V end lost 0 bases, the J end lost 4 bases, and 13 bases lay between the germline ends. The CDR3 loop spans 15 amino acids. The CDR3: CASSQEWGPPYEQYF. CDR3 nucleotide sequence: TGTGCCAGCAGCCAAGAATGGGGGCCCCCTTACGAGCAGTACTTC.